One sample yielded the 17 T cell receptor beta chains listed below, sequenced in a study of CD8+CD57+ T cells in acquired aplastic anemia. Genomic DNA served as template for TCR beta VDJ and CDR3 profiling. TCRdb recomputed calls from the reads with MiXCR, one row per CDR3 protein. The repertoire holds a few hundred thousand distinct CDR3 sequences, with roughly 34% as singletons. Patients chosen for sequencing had CD8+CD57+ cells that had expanded, as shown by flow cytometry. The specimen sequenced was sorted CD4+, CD8+, or CD8+CD57+ T cells (not recorded which) from PBMCs. The receptors were sampled from a human donor with aplastic anemia.

This clonotype occurred many times. The rearrangement uses TRBV10-3 and TRBJ2-7; D gene ambiguous. This CDR3 spans 14 amino acids. V lost 3 bases and J 2 bases, leaving 11 bases between the germline ends. CDR1 and CDR2 (germline): ENHRY, SYGVKD. The CDR3 nucleotides are TGTGCCATCAGTGATGGTACGAGAACCTACGAGCAGTACTTC. Residues: CAISDGTRTYEQYF.

This clonotype showed up many times. The chain employs TRBV14 and TRBJ2-7, with D perhaps matching TRBD1 (5 bases). The ends were cut back, 4 bases at V and 8 bases at J, with 15 bases in the middle. Germline V gene sequence: CDR1 SGHDN, CDR2 FVKESK. The CDR3 has 13 amino acids. CDR3 residues: CASSPLTAYKQYF. For the CDR3, the DNA is TGTGCCAGCAGCCCCCTGACAGCTTACAAGCAGTACTTC.

This clonotype was detected only a few times. An end of the junction differs from the germline gene, which may be a read error. The V call is TRBV28, the J call TRBJ2-7; TRBD2 matches 8 bases. The CDR3 runs to 10 residues. Germline assignment: CDR1 MDHEN and CDR2 SYDVKM. Written as DNA, the CDR3 is TGTGCCAGCAGCGGGGGGGTGCCGATGTTC. This translates into CASSGGVPMF.

This clonotype was found many times. The chain links TRBV20-1 to TRBJ1-5; D is uncertain. CDR1 is DFQATT, CDR2 SNEGSKA, per germline (reference sequence). Trimming removed 6 bases from V and 9 bases from J, with 15 bases in between. CDR3 length: 12 amino acids. CDR3 in amino acids: CSADIKASPQHF. Here the CDR3 DNA reads TGCAGTGCAGATATTAAGGCGTCGCCCCAGCATTTT.

V gene TRBV5-4 combines with J gene TRBJ1-2; D not resolved. V was pared by 7 bases and J by 6 bases, with 10 bases between. The CDR3 has 11 amino acids. CDR1 is SGHNT, CDR2 YYREEE, per germline (reference sequence). In DNA form, the CDR3 reads TGTGCCAGCTTAGTGGGAGATGGCTACACCTTC. Amino acid sequence: CASLVGDGYTF.

This clonotype has at least ten counts. The CDR3 spells CASSEYGGGLVTGELFF. As DNA, the CDR3 is TGTGCCAGCAGTGAATACGGCGGGGGGCTTGTCACCGGGGAGCTGTTTTTT. V usage is TRBV25-1 and J usage is TRBJ2-2, with TRBD2 matching 8 bases. CDR1 and CDR2 (germline): MGHDK, SYGVNS. With 0 bases clipped from V and 4 bases from J, the junction kept 7 bases outside the gene matches. The CDR3 has 17 amino acids.

This clonotype has only a few counts. The chain combines TRBV15 with TRBJ1-2; D is unclear. CDR3 length: 14 residues. Per germline, CDR1 LNHNV and CDR2 YYDKDF (reference sequence). The germline V and J ends were trimmed by 3 bases and 7 bases, with 15 bases remaining between them. The DNA of the CDR3 is TGTGCCACCAGCAGTTCCCCGTTCGGATCTGGCTACACCTTC. It is translated as CATSSSPFGSGYTF.

The gene calls are TRBV3-1 and TRBJ2-5; 8 nucleotides line up with TRBD2. V dropped 6 bases and J dropped 5; count of bases not matched to a gene: 11. CDR1 is LGHDT and CDR2 is YNNKEL in the germline V gene (reference sequence). This CDR3 contains 15 residues. CDR3 in DNA: TGTGCCAGCAGTCCCCCGGGACTAGGTCGGGAGACCCAGTACTTC. Translation gives CASSPPGLGRETQYF.

This clonotype was found many times. The CDR3 DNA follows: TGTGCCAGCAGCATAACGCCGGGACTAGCTTACGAGCAGTACTTC. Its translation: CASSITPGLAYEQYF. The V call is TRBV7-2, the J call TRBJ2-7; 9 nucleotides agree with TRBD2. Germline CDR1 reads SGHTA; CDR2 reads FQGNSA. V gave up 5 bases and J gave up 4 bases; unmatched junction bases: 9. The CDR3 has 15 amino acids.

The table lists this clonotype with a few counts. The chain joins TRBV11-2 to TRBJ1-6; D not certain. CDR1 is SGHAT and CDR2 is FQNNGV in the germline V gene. V lost 5 bases and J lost 9, with 14 bases in between. The CDR3 spans 14 residues. For the CDR3, the DNA is TGTGCCAGCAGCCCCGGTGGAGGGATTTCACCCCTCCACTTT. Translation: CASSPGGGISPLHF.

This clonotype has more than one count but fewer than ten. The chain couples TRBV6-1 to TRBJ1-5; D is perhaps TRBD1 (6 bases). This CDR3 region has 13 residues. Per germline, CDR1 MNHNS and CDR2 SASEGT. Deletions cut 4 bases from V and 6 bases from J, with 10 bases between. The CDR3 DNA sequence: TGTGCCAGCAGTGTCTCAGGGGTTCAGCCCCAGCATTTT. Its protein product is CASSVSGVQPQHF.

Details on this clonotype: Since a much larger clone is just one base distant, this may be a read error. V usage is TRBV9 and J usage is TRBJ2-7; a possible D gene is TRBD2 (5 bases). This CDR3 region has 15 residues. Per germline, CDR1 SGDLS and CDR2 YYNGEE. Trimming shortened V by 0 bases and J by 0 bases, and 10 bases separated the two germline ends. CDR3 protein: CASSVGSGVSYEQYF. CDR3 DNA: TGTGCCAGCAGCGTAGGGTCCGGGGTCTCCTACGAGCAGTACTTC. Complete variable domain (other parts from reference TRBV9 and TRBJ2-7): DSGVTQTPKHLITATGQRVTLRCSPRSGDLSVYWYQQSLDQGLQFLIQYYNGEERAKGNILERFSAQQFPDLHSELNLSSLELGDSALYFCASSVGSGVSYEQYFGPGTRLTVT.

This chain links TRBV4-2 with TRBJ2-7; 7 nucleotides align to TRBD2. In germline, CDR1 is LGHNA, CDR2 YNFKEQ. The V segment lost 3 bases and the J segment 3 bases; nucleotides outside the gene matches: 8. The CDR3 totals 15 residues. In nucleotides, the CDR3 is TGTGCCAGCAGCCACCCTACCGGACTAGACTACGAGCAGTACTTC. Its translation is CASSHPTGLDYEQYF.

This clonotype was observed many times. The rearrangement uses TRBV7-8 and TRBJ2-7; the D call may be TRBD1 or TRBD2 (7 bases each). The germline V gene encodes CDR1 SGHVS and CDR2 FQNEAQ. This CDR3 is built from 14 residues. Trimming took off 5 bases at V and 4 bases at J, with 15 bases between the two ends. CDR3 nucleotide sequence: TGTGCCAGCAGCAACCGACAGGGAGGGTACGAGCAGTACTTC. This encodes CASSNRQGGYEQYF. The full variable domain, completed using reference TRBV7-8 and TRBJ2-7, is GAGVSQSPRYKVAKRGQDVALRCDPISGHVSLFWYQQALGQGPEFLTYFQNEAQLDKSGLPSDRFFAERPEGSVSTLKIQRTQQEDSAVYLCASSNRQGGYEQYFGPGTRLTVT.

V gene TRBV6-1 combines with J gene TRBJ2-7, with D unclear. This CDR3 comprises 13 residues. The germline V gene encodes CDR1 MNHNS and CDR2 SASEGT. V was cut by 7 bases and J by 8 bases, with 18 bases left in between. This CDR3 reads CASKDPTEQQQYF. The CDR3 DNA follows: TGTGCCAGCAAGGATCCTACAGAACAACAGCAGTACTTC.

This clonotype was picked up many times. This chain joins TRBV10-1 and TRBJ2-7; 8 bases fit TRBD2. In germline, CDR1 is WNHNN, CDR2 SYGVQD (reference sequence). The CDR3 spans 15 residues. The V gene end was trimmed by 6 bases and the J gene end by 3 bases; junction bases not matched to a gene: 10. The CDR3 DNA follows: TGCGCCAGCAGCGCCCATAGCGGGGACCACTACGAGCAGTACTTC. Translated, it gives CASSAHSGDHYEQYF.

Ten or more counts support this clonotype. The rearrangement uses TRBV29-1 and TRBJ1-1; 9 positions agree with TRBD1. The trim removed 5 bases at V and 1 base at J, leaving 5 bases unmatched. The CDR3 is 14 residues long. CDR1 is SQVTM, CDR2 ANQGSEA, per germline. Written as DNA, the CDR3 is TGCAGCGTTACAAAGGACAGGGGGAACACTGAAGCTTTCTTT. As protein: CSVTKDRGNTEAFF. The whole variable domain, filled in from reference TRBV29-1 and TRBJ1-1, reads SAVISQKPSRDICQRGTSLTIQCQVDSQVTMMFWYRQQPGQSLTLIATANQGSEATYESGFVIDKFPISRPNLTFSTLTVSNMSPEDSSIYLCSVTKDRGNTEAFFGQGTRLTVV.